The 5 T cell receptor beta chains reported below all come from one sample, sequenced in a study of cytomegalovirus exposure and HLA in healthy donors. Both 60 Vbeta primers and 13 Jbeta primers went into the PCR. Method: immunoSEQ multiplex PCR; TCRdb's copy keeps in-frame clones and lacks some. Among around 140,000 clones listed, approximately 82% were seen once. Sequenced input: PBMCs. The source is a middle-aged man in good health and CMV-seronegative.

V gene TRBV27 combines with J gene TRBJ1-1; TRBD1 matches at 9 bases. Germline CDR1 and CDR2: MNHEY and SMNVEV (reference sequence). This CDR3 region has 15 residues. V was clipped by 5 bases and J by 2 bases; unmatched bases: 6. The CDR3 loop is CASSPWDRANTEAFF. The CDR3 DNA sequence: TGTGCCAGCAGTCCCTGGGACAGGGCAAACACTGAAGCTTTCTTT.

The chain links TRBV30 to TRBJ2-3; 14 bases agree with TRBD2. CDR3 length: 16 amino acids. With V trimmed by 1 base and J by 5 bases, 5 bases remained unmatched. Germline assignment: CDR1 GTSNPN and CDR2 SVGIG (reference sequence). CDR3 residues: CAWSAGLAGVVDTQYF. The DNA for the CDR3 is TGTGCCTGGAGTGCGGGACTAGCGGGGGTGGTAGATACGCAGTATTTT.

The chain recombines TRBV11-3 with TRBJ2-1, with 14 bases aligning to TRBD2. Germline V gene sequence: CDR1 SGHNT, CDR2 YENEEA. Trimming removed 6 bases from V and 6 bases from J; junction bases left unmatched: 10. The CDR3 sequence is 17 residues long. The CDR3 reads CASSQRGLAGGVNEQFF. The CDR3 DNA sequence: TGTGCCAGCAGTCAAAGAGGACTAGCGGGGGGTGTCAATGAGCAGTTCTTC. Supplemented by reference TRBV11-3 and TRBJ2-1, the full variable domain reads EAGVVQSPRYKIIEKKQPVAFWCNPISGHNTLYWYLQNLGQGPELLIRYENEEAVDDSQLPKDRFSAERLKGVDSTLKIQPAELGDSAVYLCASSQRGLAGGVNEQFFGPGTRLTVL.

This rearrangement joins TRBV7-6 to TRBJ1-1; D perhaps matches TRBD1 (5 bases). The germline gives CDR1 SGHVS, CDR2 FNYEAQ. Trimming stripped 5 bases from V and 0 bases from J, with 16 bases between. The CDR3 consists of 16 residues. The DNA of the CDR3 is TGTGCCAGCAGCCCCCTTGATGGGGGGGTGAACACTGAAGCTTTCTTT. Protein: CASSPLDGGVNTEAFF.

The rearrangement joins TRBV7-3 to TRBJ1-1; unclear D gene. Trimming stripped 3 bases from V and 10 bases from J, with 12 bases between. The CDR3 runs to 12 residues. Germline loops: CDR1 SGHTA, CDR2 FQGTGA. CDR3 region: CASSFQGSGAFF. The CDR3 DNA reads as TGTGCCAGCAGCTTTCAAGGGAGTGGAGCTTTCTTT.